The 10 T cell receptor beta chains in this list originate from one sample, sequenced in a study of OX40 agonist ivuxolimab in advanced cancers. Method: immunoSEQ multiplex PCR; TCRdb's copy keeps in-frame clones and lacks some. The sample includes 65,000 to 75,000 clones, around nine tenths of them seen just once. Sequencing was performed on CD4+ or CD8+ T cells sorted from blood, taken in a trial of the OX40 agonist ivuxolimab. The receptors shown here come from an adult with an advanced solid tumor such as melanoma, head and neck, liver or kidney cancer.

The chain employs TRBV5-4 and TRBJ1-1, with D maybe TRBD1 (5 bases). CDR3 size: 14 residues. Germline CDR1 SGHNT, CDR2 YYREEE (reference sequence). V shed 4 bases and J shed 0 bases, with 10 bases lying between them. CDR3 DNA sequence: TGTGCCAGCAGCGCCGACAGAGTGAACACTGAAGCTTTCTTT. Residues: CASSADRVNTEAFF.

The gene calls are TRBV23-1 and TRBJ1-1, with D perhaps matching TRBD1 (5 bases). Being an ORF, TRBV23-1 has a function that is uncertain. This CDR3 is 14 amino acids long. Trimming removed 4 bases at V and 3 bases at J, with 12 bases between. The CDR3 DNA reads TGCGCCAGCAGTCGTCCCCCCAGGGACACTGAAGCTTTCTTT. This gives the protein CASSRPPRDTEAFF.

V usage is TRBV7-2 and J usage is TRBJ2-3, with D maybe TRBD2 (5 bases). This CDR3 comprises 15 residues. V was pared by 1 base and J by 2 bases, with 10 bases between. Germline V CDR1 and CDR2: SGHTA, FQGNSA. This CDR3 reads CASSLGTWFTDTQYF. CDR3 DNA sequence: TGTGCCAGCAGCTTAGGGACTTGGTTCACAGATACGCAGTATTTT.

The chain employs TRBV18 and TRBJ1-1; D is unresolved. Trimming took 5 bases from V and 0 from J, leaving 19 bases between them. The germline V gene encodes CDR1 KGHSH and CDR2 LQKENI. There are 17 residues in the CDR3. CDR3 in DNA: TGTGCCAGCTCATTCACGCCTAGGACGGGAATGAACACTGAAGCTTTCTTT. Amino acid sequence: CASSFTPRTGMNTEAFF.

The chain has TRBV7-9 and TRBJ1-4, with D uncertain. The germline V gene encodes CDR1 SEHNR and CDR2 FQNEAQ (reference sequence). The CDR3 length is 13 residues. Trimming removed 5 bases from V and 13 bases from J, with 17 bases in between. The CDR3 nucleotides read TGTGCCAGCAGCCCCGGGTTCACCGCGGTACTGTTTTTT. Residues: CASSPGFTAVLFF.

The chain carries TRBV18 and TRBJ2-2; 8 bases align to TRBD2. CDR3 length: 16 residues. V lost 3 bases and J lost 5; bases outside the gene matches: 8. Germline V gives CDR1 KGHSH, CDR2 LQKENI. CDR3 amino acids: CASSPPGTRDTGELFF. CDR3 DNA sequence: TGTGCCAGCTCACCCCCCGGGACTAGGGATACCGGGGAGCTGTTTTTT.

This sequence joins TRBV9 and TRBJ2-1; 7 positions match TRBD2. The V segment lost 3 bases and the J segment 9 bases; nucleotides outside the gene matches: 9. Germline V gene lookup returns CDR1 SGDLS and CDR2 YYNGEE. This CDR3 is 14 amino acids long. The chain's CDR3 is CASSERAGASEQFF. In nucleotides, the CDR3 is TGTGCCAGCAGCGAGAGGGCGGGAGCATCTGAGCAGTTCTTC.

This clone was seen once. The chain employs TRBV5-6 and TRBJ2-7; D perhaps matches TRBD1 (6 bases). The V end was cut by 4 bases, the J end by 4 bases, with 9 bases between. The germline V gene encodes CDR1 SGHDT and CDR2 YYEEEE. The CDR3 covers 12 residues. CDR3 in amino acids: CASSRTEYEQYF. The DNA of the CDR3 is TGTGCCAGCAGCCGGACAGAGTACGAGCAGTACTTC. Full variable domain (missing parts from reference TRBV5-6 and TRBJ2-7): DAGVTQSPTHLIKTRGQQVTLRCSPKSGHDTVSWYQQALGQGPQFIFQYYEEEERQRGNFPDRFSGHQFPNYSSELNVNALLLGDSALYLCASSRTEYEQYFGPGTRLTVT.

The gene calls are TRBV6-5 and TRBJ2-7, with 7 bases aligning to TRBD1. This CDR3 is 14 amino acids long. The J segment lost 2 bases and the V segment lost 5 bases, leaving 6 bases of the junction unmatched. Germline lookup yields CDR1 MNHEY and CDR2 SVGAGI. Written as DNA, the CDR3 is TGTGCCAGCAGTAGAGACAGGGATGCCTACGAGCAGTACTTC. Its protein is CASSRDRDAYEQYF.

This clone showed up just once. The sample has other DNA sequences that encode this CDR3 too. The rearrangement links TRBV7-2 to TRBJ2-7; no clear D gene. Germline V gene data show CDR1 as SGHTA and CDR2 as FQGNSA. The CDR3 runs to 12 residues. Trimming left V 0 bases short and J 4 bases short, with 4 bases between. The CDR3 coding sequence is TGTGCCAGCAGCTTAGCGGTTTACGAGCAGTACTTC. Residues: CASSLAVYEQYF. The full variable domain, completed using reference TRBV7-2 and TRBJ2-7, is GAGVSQSPSNKVTEKGKDVELRCDPISGHTALYWYRQSLGQGLEFLIYFQGNSAPDKSGLPSDRFSAERTGGSVSTLTIQRTQQEDSAVYLCASSLAVYEQYFGPGTRLTVT.